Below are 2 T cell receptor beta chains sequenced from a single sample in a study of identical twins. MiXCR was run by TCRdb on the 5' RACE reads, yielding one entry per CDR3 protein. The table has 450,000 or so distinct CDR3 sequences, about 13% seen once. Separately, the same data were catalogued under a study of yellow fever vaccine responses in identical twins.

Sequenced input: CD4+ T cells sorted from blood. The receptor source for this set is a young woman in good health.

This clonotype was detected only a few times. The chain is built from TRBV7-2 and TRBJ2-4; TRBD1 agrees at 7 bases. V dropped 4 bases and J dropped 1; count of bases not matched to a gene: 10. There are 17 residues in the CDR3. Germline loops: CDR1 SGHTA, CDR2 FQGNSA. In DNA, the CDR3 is TGTGCCAGCAGCTCACAATCGCCACAGGGGGCCAAAAACATTCAGTACTTC. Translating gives CASSSQSPQGAKNIQYF.

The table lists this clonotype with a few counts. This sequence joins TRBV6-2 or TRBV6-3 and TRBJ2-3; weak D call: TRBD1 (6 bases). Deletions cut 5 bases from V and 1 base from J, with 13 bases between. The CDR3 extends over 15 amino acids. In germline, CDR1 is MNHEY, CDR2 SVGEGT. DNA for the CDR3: TGTGCCAGCAGTCTACAGGGTGGGCGCACAGATACGCAGTATTTT. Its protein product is CASSLQGGRTDTQYF.